This T cell receptor (beta chain) came from a study of human T cells and chemical hapten exposure. Study in general: Per-sample TCR yield variability stemmed mainly from small pooled library volume differences. Study-level results: Relative to control repertoires, expanded TCRs gave rise to significantly more large CDR3 similarity clusters. Patch test score showed a positive correlation with PT1 expanded TCR counts.

The CDR3 contains 15 residues. The V end was cut by 2 bases, the J end by 0 bases, with 10 bases between. The time point was: patch test 3, about 24 weeks after DPC sensitization. Described treatment: therapeutic diphenylcyclopropenone sensitization with weekly scalp DPC. The table lists this clonotype with many counts. Antigen specificity is unknown. The library put unique molecular identifiers onto individual cDNA molecules. In TCRdb, the RACE reads were re-called with MiXCR into one record per CDR3 protein. The profile shows roughly 32,000 distinct CDR3 sequences, 5.8% of them singletons. The receptor was isolated from a man aged 25 to 45 with alopecia areata. Some clones in this sample may be carry-over from other donors' samples. The chain employs TRBV12-3 or TRBV12-4 and TRBJ1-2; no firm D call. The sequencing here drew on whole blood, taken in connection with sensitization to the hapten diphenylcyclopropenone (DPC). The CDR3 is CASSLRAAANYGYTF. The CDR3 region has the DNA TGTGCCAGCAGTTTAAGGGCAGCTGCTAACTATGGCTACACCTTC.